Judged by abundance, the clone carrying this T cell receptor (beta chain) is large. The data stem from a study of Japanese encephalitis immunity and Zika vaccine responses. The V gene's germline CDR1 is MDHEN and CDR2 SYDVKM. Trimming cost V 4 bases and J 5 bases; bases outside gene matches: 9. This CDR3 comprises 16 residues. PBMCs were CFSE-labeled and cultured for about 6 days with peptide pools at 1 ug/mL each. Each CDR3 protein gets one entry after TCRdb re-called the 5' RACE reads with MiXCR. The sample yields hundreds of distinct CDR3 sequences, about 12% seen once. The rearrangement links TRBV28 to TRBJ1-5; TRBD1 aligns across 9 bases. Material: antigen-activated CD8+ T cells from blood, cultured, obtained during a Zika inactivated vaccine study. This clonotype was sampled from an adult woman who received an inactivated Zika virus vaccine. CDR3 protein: CASSSLQGASHQPQHF. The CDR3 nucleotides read TGTGCCAGCAGTTCCCTACAGGGGGCATCTCATCAGCCCCAGCATTTT.